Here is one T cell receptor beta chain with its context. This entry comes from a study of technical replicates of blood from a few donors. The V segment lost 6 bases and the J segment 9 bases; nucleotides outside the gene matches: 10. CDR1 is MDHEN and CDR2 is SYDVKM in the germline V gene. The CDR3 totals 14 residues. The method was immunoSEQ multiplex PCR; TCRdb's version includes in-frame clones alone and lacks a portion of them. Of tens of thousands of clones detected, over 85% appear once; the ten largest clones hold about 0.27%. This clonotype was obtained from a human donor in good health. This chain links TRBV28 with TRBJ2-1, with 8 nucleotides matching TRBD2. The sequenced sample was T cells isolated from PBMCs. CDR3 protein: CASSPAGAGGEQFF. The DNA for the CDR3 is TGTGCCAGCAGCCCAGCGGGAGCGGGCGGTGAGCAGTTCTTC.